The rows below give T cell receptor beta chains drawn from one sample of a study of Ad26.COV2.S vaccination and SARS-CoV-2 variants. Measured with immunoSEQ multiplex PCR; TCRdb has only the in-frame clones, and not every one. Of roughly 380,000 clones in the sample, around 87% were seen once. Sequencing used peripheral blood, obtained in a trial of Ad26.COV2.S vaccine versus placebo. All receptors come from a person aged 18-65 years who received the Ad26.COV2.S COVID-19 vaccine or a placebo. CDR3s include the opening cysteine and the closing phenylalanine or tryptophan. The size field is filled for only some rows; it gives once, few, many or a size class.

clone_size j_call v_call cdr3_aa
- TRBJ1-5 TRBV3-1/TRBV3-2 CASSQGRGRGQPQHF
- TRBJ1-2 TRBV6-5 CASTILGDYGYTF
- TRBJ2-5 TRBV7-3 CASSLIGGHQETQYF
- TRBJ2-7 TRBV9 CASSVAPGGSADEQYF
- TRBJ1-1 TRBV7-9 CASSSYHEGTEAFF
- TRBJ2-7 TRBV11-2 CASSPIRGLAYEQYF
- TRBJ1-5 TRBV2 CASSTTATGNQPQHF
once TRBJ1-1 TRBV19 CASRPGQGPALGTEAFF
- TRBJ2-7 TRBV18 CASSPGQGPTYEQYF
- TRBJ1-1 TRBV6-5 CASSTTGGTEAFF
- TRBJ2-7 TRBV4-3 CASSQAHSDYEQYF
once TRBJ1-1 TRBV6-2/TRBV6-3 CASSSKTFTEAFF
- TRBJ2-5 TRBV30 CAWAKGRGKETQYF
- TRBJ1-4 TRBV4-1 CASSQALGSNEKLFF
- TRBJ2-7 TRBV28 CASSPPSTAYEQYF
- TRBJ1-1 TRBV28 CASRVNTEAFF
- TRBJ2-3 TRBV11-3 CASSFRLAGGLKDTQYF
- TRBJ2-7 TRBV5-4 CASSLLAGEYYEQYF
- TRBJ1-2 TRBV5-1 CASSMGQGANYGYTF
- TRBJ2-3 TRBV7-2 CASSLASGGPDTQYF
- TRBJ2-3 TRBV20-1 CSASTVGGPEDTQYF
- TRBJ1-2 TRBV11-2 CASSLGTADYGYTF
- TRBJ2-2 TRBV30 CAWTTRSVTGELFF
- TRBJ1-5 TRBV5-1 CASSLEGDGQPQHF
- TRBJ2-7 TRBV4-1 CASSQDRQGASSYEQYF
- TRBJ2-7 TRBV30 CAWNVGSYEQYF
- TRBJ2-7 TRBV28 CASSLLGQGTEQYF
- TRBJ1-2 TRBV5-1 CASSLGQGASGYTF
- TRBJ2-5 TRBV4-3 CASSPFITKGGGETQYF
- TRBJ1-2 TRBV2 CASSGKEVYGYTF
- TRBJ2-7 TRBV7-8 CASSSNARGLSYEQYF
- TRBJ2-5 TRBV9 CASSVGREPEETQYF
- TRBJ2-3 TRBV9 CASSAAKLTSYTDTQYF
- TRBJ2-5 TRBV21-1 CASSNLAGEQEETQYF
- TRBJ2-7 TRBV10-3 CAIKGQGYEQYF
- TRBJ1-2 TRBV19 CASSWGLTGGSYGYTF
- TRBJ1-1 TRBV7-2 CASSLGGSMNTEAFF
- TRBJ1-6 TRBV11-2 CASSFSSSPLHF
- TRBJ1-5 TRBV6-7 CASSYSAGRESHSNQPQHF
once TRBJ2-3 TRBV3-1/TRBV3-2 CASSPLTGGITDTQYF
- TRBJ2-1 TRBV14 CASSQDLIGQFF
- TRBJ2-7 TRBV5-1 CASTFSSGGGAYEQYF
- TRBJ1-5 TRBV28 CASSPGGVGQPQHF
- TRBJ2-5 TRBV5-8 CASSNDRARRETQYF
- TRBJ2-3 TRBV7-3 CASSLAGADTQYF
once TRBJ1-1 TRBV7-8 CASSSLGAGAPYRTEAFF
- TRBJ2-7 TRBV7-2 CASSWTGSSYEQYF
- TRBJ2-7 TRBV6-1 CASSEPGHATVEQYF
- TRBJ2-7 TRBV5-4 CASSLYGDSYEQYF
- TRBJ1-2 TRBV15 CATSRETGIYGYTF
- TRBJ1-1 TRBV28 CASSLIGLGEGTEAFF
- TRBJ2-1 TRBV4-3 CASSQDTAIFYNEQFF
- TRBJ2-5 TRBV6-5 CASSSGGWETQYF
- TRBJ2-7 TRBV7-6 CASAQGVGDEQYF
- TRBJ2-5 TRBV2 CASSGTSGGWYQETQYF